Each of the 19 T cell receptor beta chains below was sequenced from the same sample in a study of spatial heterogeneity in lung cancer. Study observations and caveats: Tumor mutation counts were tracked by expanded intratumoral alpha and beta TCR counts.

TCRdb used MiXCR to reprocess the 5' RACE reads, holding one entry per CDR3 protein. Among approximately 9,500 distinct CDR3 sequences, more than 3.5% were seen once, and the ten largest hold roughly 12%. Their antigens remain unidentified. Time point in this sample: sample taken at primary tumor resection. The material sequenced was lung tumor tissue, taken at surgery. These receptors originate from a female donor with early-stage non-small cell lung cancer.

This clonotype appeared many times. At one end the junction does not follow the germline gene, possibly because of a read error. The chain is built from TRBV10-2 and TRBJ1-2; 8 bases align to TRBD1. CDR1 is WSHSY and CDR2 is SAAADI in the germline V gene. The CDR3 is 13 residues long. The CDR3 loop reads CASSAQGAGGYNF. CDR3 sequence (DNA): TGCGCCAGCAGTGCTCAGGGGGCAGGTGGCTACAACTTC.

The chain joins TRBV4-1 to TRBJ2-7; 7 bases are a match to TRBD2. Looked up from germline, CDR1 is MGHRA and CDR2 is YSYEKL. The CDR3 totals 14 residues. V gave up 4 bases and J gave up 7 bases; unmatched junction bases: 10. CDR3 nucleotides: TGCGCCAGCAGCCCAAGACGGGAGGCCTGGGAGCAGTACTTC. It translates to CASSPRREAWEQYF.

This clonotype rates as medium-sized. DNA for the CDR3: TGTGCCAGCTCACCGCTACAGGGGGGCACCGGGGAGCTGTTTTTT. Its translation: CASSPLQGGTGELFF. This chain links TRBV18 with TRBJ2-2, with 8 bases aligning to TRBD1. V shed 3 bases, J shed 4 bases, and the junction held 4 bases outside the gene matches. The length of the CDR3 is 15 residues. CDR1 and CDR2 (germline): KGHSH, LQKENI.

This clonotype turned up a few times. This chain uses TRBV7-3 with TRBJ2-5, with D possibly TRBD2 on 5 matching bases. The germline V gene has CDR1 SGHTA and CDR2 FQGTGA. This CDR3 comprises 14 residues. Trimming cost V 2 bases and J 5 bases, with 12 bases left between them. CDR3 in amino acids: CASSLGSGGETQYF. The CDR3 bases are TGTGCCAGCAGCTTAGGGTCCGGCGGGGAGACCCAGTACTTC.

The chain employs TRBV7-9 and TRBJ2-1; D is perhaps TRBD1 or TRBD2 (5 bases each). CDR1 is SEHNR and CDR2 is FQNEAQ in the germline V gene (reference sequence). Trimming took 1 base from V and 9 from J, leaving 10 bases between them. The CDR3 spans 13 residues. The CDR3 DNA reads TGTGCCAGCAGCTTAGGGGACCGCAGTGAGCAGTTCTTC. Its protein product is CASSLGDRSEQFF.

By its share, this clonotype is medium-sized (0.01 to 0.1%). This sequence joins TRBV7-3 and TRBJ2-1; 9 bases match TRBD2. J lost 9 bases, V lost 3 bases, and 9 bases had no gene match. This CDR3 has 15 amino acids. Germline CDR1 is SGHTA and CDR2 is FQGTGA. The CDR3 nucleotides read TGTGCCAGCAGCTTGGTGGTTGGAGCGGGAGGTGAGCAGTTCTTC. It specifies CASSLVVGAGGEQFF.

This clonotype was found many times. Here the CDR3 reads CASSLASGREEQFF. The CDR3 DNA is TGTGCCAGCAGCCTGGCTAGCGGGCGAGAGGAGCAGTTCTTC. V is TRBV7-3 and J is TRBJ2-1; 8 bases match TRBD2. CDR3 size: 14 residues. V was pared by 5 bases and J by 10 bases, with 10 bases of the junction left unmatched. Germline V gives CDR1 SGHTA, CDR2 FQGTGA.

This clonotype was picked up many times. The chain uses TRBV7-3 and TRBJ2-2; tentatively, D is TRBD2 (5 bases). The CDR3 covers 14 residues. Trimming removed 5 bases at V and 4 bases at J, with 11 bases between. Germline V gene sequence: CDR1 SGHTA, CDR2 FQGTGA. The CDR3 here is CASSRSGSTGELFF. In DNA form, the CDR3 reads TGTGCCAGCAGCCGCTCGGGGTCCACCGGGGAGCTGTTTTTT.

This clonotype was observed at least ten times. CDR3 protein: CASSAGGGTEAFF. The CDR3 DNA follows: TGTGCCAGCAGCGCGGGGGGAGGAACTGAAGCTTTCTTT. The chain links TRBV7-3 to TRBJ1-1; the D gene is possibly TRBD1 (5 bases). V dropped 5 bases and J dropped 5 bases, with 12 bases sitting between them. This CDR3 region has 13 residues. Germline-derived CDR1 and CDR2 are SGHTA and FQGTGA.

This clonotype occurred many times. The chain joins TRBV10-2 to TRBJ2-7; TRBD2 might be the D (5 bases). The germline V gene encodes CDR1 WSHSY and CDR2 SAAADI. The CDR3 has 13 amino acids. V lost 7 bases, J lost 0 bases, and 10 bases lay in between. This CDR3 is CASTGKGSYEQYF. For the CDR3, the DNA is TGCGCCAGCACGGGAAAAGGCTCCTACGAGCAGTACTTC.

This clonotype was recorded many times. The V call is TRBV9, the J call TRBJ2-7; D remains ambiguous. The germline gives CDR1 SGDLS, CDR2 YYNGEE. The CDR3 sequence is 12 residues long. Trimming took 0 bases from V and 12 from J, leaving 13 bases between them. The CDR3 DNA is TGTGCCAGCAGCGTAGGGTCGCGCAGTCCGTACTTC. It translates to CASSVGSRSPYF.

This clonotype is termed medium-sized. The chain joins TRBV6-2 or TRBV6-3 to TRBJ2-1, with 13 positions matching TRBD2. This CDR3 is built from 18 residues. V shed 2 bases and J 7 bases; nucleotides not matched to a gene: 11. Germline assignment: CDR1 MNHEY and CDR2 SVGEGT. The CDR3: CASSYPQLAGGPRNEQFF. In DNA, the CDR3 is TGTGCCAGCAGTTACCCCCAACTAGCGGGAGGGCCCCGTAATGAGCAGTTCTTC.

This clonotype was recorded many times. The chain recombines TRBV7-2 with TRBJ2-5; 9 positions match TRBD1. After removal of 4 bases from V and 4 bases from J, the junction contained 7 bases not matched to a gene. Germline V gene data show CDR1 as SGHTA and CDR2 as FQGNSA. This CDR3 spans 15 amino acids. The CDR3 spells CASSSPGQGGETQYF. Written as DNA, the CDR3 is TGTGCCAGCAGCTCACCGGGACAGGGTGGAGAGACCCAGTACTTC.

This clonotype was seen repeatedly, ten times or more. A read error may explain this, as a much larger clone is one base away. The chain has TRBV5-4 and TRBJ2-6; 7 nucleotides line up with TRBD2. Germline-derived CDR1 and CDR2 are SGHNT and YYREEE (reference sequence). The CDR3 is 15 amino acids. In nucleotides, the CDR3 is TGTGCCAGCAGCTTCGGGACTACTGGGGCCAACGTCCTGAATTTC. Residues: CASSFGTTGANVLNF.

The V call is TRBV19, the J call TRBJ2-7; D gene uncertain. The V gene lost 2 bases and the J gene lost 0 bases, with 14 bases spanning the gap. CDR3 length: 16 amino acids. Germline V lookup: CDR1 LNHDA, CDR2 SQIVND (reference sequence). The CDR3 DNA reads as TGTGCCAGTAGTATAAATCGTGGCAGCCACTCCTACGAGCAGTACTTC. This gives the protein CASSINRGSHSYEQYF. The full variable domain, with the rest looked up from reference TRBV19 and TRBJ2-7, is DGGITQSPKYLFRKEGQNVTLSCEQNLNHDAMYWYRQDPGQGLRLIYYSQIVNDFQKGDIAEGYSVSREKKESFPLTVTSAQKNPTAFYLCASSINRGSHSYEQYFGPGTRLTVT.

This clonotype is medium-sized (0.01 to 0.1%) within its sample. V gene TRBV6-5 combines with J gene TRBJ2-5, with 10 bases aligning to TRBD1. The CDR3 loop spans 16 amino acids. CDR1 is MNHEY and CDR2 is SVGAGI in the germline V gene. V trimming: 2 bases; J trimming: 4 bases; junction bases outside the gene matches: 7. The CDR3 here is CASSYPSRTGGETQYF. The CDR3 DNA follows: TGTGCCAGCAGTTACCCCTCCCGGACAGGGGGAGAGACCCAGTACTTC.

This clonotype is labeled medium-sized. The J gene is TRBJ1-5, the V gene TRBV12-3 or TRBV12-4; D gene uncertain. V was trimmed by 6 bases and J by 3 bases, leaving 9 bases between them. This CDR3 is built from 13 residues. CDR3 amino acids: CASSYNTNQPQHF. In DNA form, the CDR3 reads TGTGCCAGCAGCTATAACACCAATCAGCCCCAGCATTTT.

This clonotype counts as medium-sized. The CDR3 nucleotides are TGCAGTGCTCGACTCACAGATACGCAGTATTTT. Translation gives CSARLTDTQYF. This chain links TRBV20-1 with TRBJ2-3; D ambiguous. V dropped 5 bases and J dropped 2 bases, with 5 bases sitting between them. This CDR3 has 11 amino acids. Germline CDR1 and CDR2: DFQATT and SNEGSKA (reference sequence).

Many counts were recorded for this clonotype. The V and J genes are TRBV20-1 and TRBJ2-1, with TRBD1 identical over 10 bases. Germline V lookup: CDR1 DFQATT, CDR2 SNEGSKA (reference sequence). CDR3 length: 14 residues. The junction had 11 bases not matched to a gene; V was cut back by 6 bases and J by 9 bases. The CDR3 nucleotides read TGCAGTGCCCGGGGGGGGACAGGGGCCGGTGAGCAGTTCTTC. It codes for CSARGGTGAGEQFF.